Listed below are T cell receptor beta chains from one sample, sequenced in a study of T cell responses to AZD1222 COVID-19 vaccine. Sequenced by immunoSEQ multiplex PCR; TCRdb stores in-frame clones only, minus some. The table lists about 200,000 clones, approximately 91% of them singletons. The sequencing here drew on peripheral blood, taken 28 days after the second AZD1222 dose. Receptors originate from an adult who received the AZD1222 COVID-19 vaccine. CDR3s include the opening cysteine and the closing phenylalanine or tryptophan. A D gene is named only where the DNA matches it firmly. Rows may omit the clone size; those that give it use once, few, many or a size class.

.,TRBJ2-6,TRBV5-4,.,CASSFRITGANVLTF,TGTGCCAGCAGCTTCAGGATCACTGGGGCCAACGTCCTGACTTTC
TRBD1,TRBJ1-5,TRBV30,.,CAWSAGTGGNQPQHF,TGTGCCTGGAGTGCCGGGACAGGGGGCAATCAGCCCCAGCATTTT
.,TRBJ2-4,TRBV6-6,.,CASSSTAATENIQYF,TGTGCCAGCAGTTCTACCGCGGCGACAGAAAACATTCAGTACTTC
TRBD1,TRBJ1-2,TRBV5-1,once,CASSMTGGAGYGYTF,TGCGCCAGCAGCATGACAGGGGGCGCGGGCTATGGCTACACCTTC
.,TRBJ1-6,TRBV7-2,.,CASSLEDSEYSPLHF,TGTGCCAGCAGCTTAGAGGACAGCGAATATTCACCCCTCCACTTT
TRBD2,TRBJ2-1,TRBV5-1,.,CASSILAGGYYGDNEQFF,TGCGCCAGCAGCATACTAGCGGGGGGATATTATGGAGACAATGAGCAGTTCTTC
TRBD1,TRBJ1-2,TRBV18,.,CASSPDREMGGYTF,TGTGCCAGCTCACCGGACAGGGAAATGGGTGGCTACACCTTC
.,TRBJ1-1,TRBV29-1,.,CSVPPSEVGLGGDTEAFF,TGCAGCGTCCCTCCGAGCGAGGTGGGGCTTGGGGGGGACACTGAAGCTTTCTTT
TRBD2,TRBJ2-7,TRBV6-5,.,CASSYSGSGTRYEQYF,TGTGCCAGCAGTTACTCGGGCAGCGGGACCAGATACGAGCAGTACTTC
.,TRBJ2-1,TRBV5-1,.,CASCRNLDEQFF,TGCGCCAGTTGCAGGAATTTAGATGAGCAGTTCTTC
TRBD1,TRBJ2-3,TRBV6-5,.,CASSFNRGSDTQYF,TGTGCCAGCAGTTTTAACAGGGGCAGTGATACGCAGTATTTT
.,TRBJ1-4,TRBV5-1,.,CASRARQATNEKLFF,TGCGCCAGCAGGGCCCGACAAGCAACTAATGAAAAACTGTTTTTT
.,TRBJ1-2,TRBV6-6,.,CASSFDYGYTF,TGTGCCAGCAGTTTCGACTATGGCTACACCTTC
TRBD2,TRBJ2-1,TRBV28,.,CASSFGREGPYNEQFF,TGTGCCAGCAGTTTCGGTCGGGAGGGCCCCTACAATGAGCAGTTCTTC
.,TRBJ1-4,TRBV20-1,few,CSASRPTNEKLFF,TGCAGTGCTAGTAGGCCAACTAATGAAAAACTGTTTTTT
.,TRBJ2-2,TRBV25-1,few,CASSEWGLAVNTGELFF,TGTGCCAGCAGTGAATGGGGGCTAGCGGTCAACACCGGGGAGCTGTTTTTT
.,TRBJ1-1,TRBV2,.,CASSRGLNTEAFF,TGTGCCAGCTCCCGGGGGCTAAACACTGAAGCTTTCTTT
.,TRBJ2-7,TRBV21-1,.,CASSKAPGLAGGPWEQYF,TGTGCCAGCAGCAAAGCTCCGGGACTAGCGGGAGGGCCGTGGGAGCAGTACTTC
.,TRBJ1-2,TRBV28,.,CASSSQGPEGMVYGYTF,TGTGCCAGCAGCTCTCAGGGCCCGGAGGGTATGGTCTATGGCTACACCTTC
TRBD2,TRBJ2-1,TRBV11-2,once,CASSSLAGPLEQFF,TGTGCCAGCAGCTCCCTAGCGGGACCGTTAGAGCAGTTCTTC
.,TRBJ1-1,TRBV7-3,.,CASIPPFEAFF,TGTGCCAGCATTCCCCCTTTTGAAGCTTTCTTT
TRBD2,TRBJ2-2,TRBV28,.,CASSSALGLAGGNTGELFF,TGTGCCAGCAGTTCAGCTCTCGGACTAGCGGGAGGGAACACCGGGGAGCTGTTTTTT
.,TRBJ2-1,TRBV7-2,.,CASSPNTYNEQFF,TGTGCCAGCAGCCCTAATACCTACAATGAGCAGTTCTTC
.,TRBJ1-3,TRBV28,.,CASSYQSKGNTIYF,TGTGCCAGCAGTTATCAGAGTAAGGGAAACACCATATATTTT
.,TRBJ1-4,TRBV6-5,.,CASRAHGGDEKLFF,TGTGCCAGCAGAGCACATGGCGGGGATGAAAAACTGTTTTTT
.,TRBJ2-4,TRBV14,.,CASSQLDHGNIQYF,TGTGCCAGCAGCCAACTGGACCATGGAAACATTCAGTACTTC
.,TRBJ2-3,TRBV24-1,.,CATSDFGALASTDTQYF,TGTGCCACCAGTGATTTTGGAGCCCTAGCGAGCACAGATACGCAGTATTTT
TRBD2,TRBJ2-7,TRBV6-4,.,CASSDFGLVIDEQYF,TGTGCCAGCAGTGACTTTGGACTAGTAATAGACGAGCAGTACTTC
.,TRBJ1-4,TRBV2,.,CASSGFRVDEKLFF,TGTGCCAGCAGTGGTTTCAGGGTAGATGAAAAACTGTTTTTT
.,TRBJ2-2,TRBV6-5,few,CASSRLRVGGGELFF,TGTGCCAGCAGTCGCCTCAGGGTCGGAGGCGGGGAGCTGTTTTTT
TRBD2,TRBJ2-1,TRBV6-5,.,CASVPGGLNEQFF,TGTGCCAGCGTTCCGGGAGGGCTAAATGAGCAGTTCTTC
TRBD1,TRBJ1-5,TRBV28,.,CASGIRDRPNQPQHF,TGTGCCAGCGGGATCCGGGACAGACCCAATCAGCCCCAGCATTTT
.,TRBJ2-5,TRBV7-9,.,CASSLQDPLTSQETQYF,TGTGCCAGCAGCTTACAGGACCCTCTAACTTCCCAAGAGACCCAGTACTTC
TRBD2,TRBJ2-7,TRBV6-2/TRBV6-3,.,CASSYGPSGRVDEQYF,TGTGCCAGCAGTTACGGGCCAAGCGGGAGGGTGGACGAGCAGTACTTC
.,TRBJ2-1,TRBV11-3,.,CASSLRGNLNEQFF,TGTGCCAGCAGCTTAAGGGGCAACCTCAATGAGCAGTTCTTC
TRBD2,TRBJ2-1,TRBV5-4,.,CASSLGGLAVYNEQFF,TGTGCCAGCAGCTTGGGTGGACTAGCGGTTTACAATGAGCAGTTCTTC
.,TRBJ2-6,TRBV5-1,.,CASSLVIPGANVLTF,TGCGCCAGCAGCTTGGTTATCCCTGGGGCCAACGTCCTGACTTTC
.,TRBJ1-5,TRBV28,.,CASRSGLNQPQHF,TGTGCCAGCAGATCAGGGTTAAATCAGCCCCAGCATTTT
.,TRBJ2-4,TRBV28,.,CASSLGGAGKNIQYF,TGTGCCAGCAGTTTGGGGGGCGCCGGCAAAAACATTCAGTACTTC
TRBD1,TRBJ2-5,TRBV11-3,.,CASSLGQGHETQYF,TGTGCCAGCAGCCTCGGACAGGGCCACGAGACCCAGTACTTC
.,TRBJ2-4,TRBV5-8,once,CASSLFRVAKNIQYF,TGTGCCAGCAGCTTATTTCGGGTAGCCAAAAACATTCAGTACTTC
.,TRBJ2-5,TRBV11-2,.,CASSWTIQETQYF,TGTGCCAGCAGCTGGACTATCCAAGAGACCCAGTACTTC
TRBD2,TRBJ2-7,TRBV19,.,CASSIGGGSGEQYF,TGTGCCAGTAGTATAGGAGGCGGGAGTGGCGAGCAGTACTTC
.,TRBJ1-4,TRBV7-9,.,CASSSPQEGEKLFF,TGTGCCAGCAGTTCCCCCCAGGAGGGTGAAAAACTGTTTTTT
.,TRBJ2-3,TRBV6-5,.,CASSPGRGGMDTQYF,TGTGCCAGCAGCCCGGGGAGGGGGGGGATGGATACGCAGTATTTT
TRBD1,TRBJ2-3,TRBV5-1,.,CASSLAGRGQIDTQYF,TGCGCCAGCAGCTTGGCCGGCAGGGGGCAGATAGATACGCAGTATTTT
.,TRBJ1-2,TRBV30,.,CAWSISLYGYTF,TGTGCCTGGAGTATTTCTTTATATGGCTACACCTTC
TRBD1,TRBJ1-2,TRBV30,.,CAWGAGGVHTF,TGTGCCTGGGGGGCAGGGGGCGTCCACACCTTC
.,TRBJ1-2,TRBV28,.,CASGTAGALKYGYTF,TGTGCCAGCGGAACTGCAGGGGCCTTAAAGTATGGCTACACCTTC
.,TRBJ1-2,TRBV5-1,.,CASSLDGLGYTF,TGCGCCAGCAGCTTGGACGGCTTAGGCTACACCTTC
TRBD1,TRBJ1-2,TRBV5-1,.,CASSLGGQGLYGYTF,TGCGCCAGCAGCTTGGGAGGACAGGGCCTCTATGGCTACACCTTC
.,TRBJ2-1,TRBV6-5,.,CASSPQGIANEQFF,TGTGCCAGCAGCCCCCAGGGGATTGCCAATGAGCAGTTCTTC
.,TRBJ1-2,TRBV7-9,.,CASSTKGRDTTFNF,TGTGCCAGCAGCACAAAGGGAAGGGACACTACGTTTAACTTC
.,TRBJ2-2,TRBV29-1,.,CSVPAAAGELFF,TGCAGCGTCCCAGCAGCGGCCGGGGAGCTGTTTTTT
.,TRBJ1-3,TRBV4-3,.,CASSQQAGFSGNTIYF,TGCGCCAGCAGCCAGCAGGCAGGGTTTTCGGGAAACACCATATATTTT